These 27 T cell receptor beta chains share one sample of origin, sequenced in a study of blood T cell repertoires in COVID-19. Clones were sequenced by immunoSEQ multiplex PCR, and TCRdb holds only the in-frame ones, with some missing. Altogether 200,000 to 250,000 clones are present, around four fifths being singletons, with the ten largest covering about 20%. Sequencing used peripheral blood. All receptors come from a man in his thirties or forties with active or convalescent COVID-19.

The chain is built from TRBV5-1 and TRBJ1-6; 7 positions match TRBD1. V gave up 1 base and J gave up 8 bases; unmatched junction bases: 9. Per germline, CDR1 SGHRS and CDR2 YFSETQ. The length of the CDR3 is 16 residues. The CDR3 nucleotides are TGCGCCAGCAGCTTGTCGGTGAGGGGGCCCGATTCACCCCTCCACTTT. Translating gives CASSLSVRGPDSPLHF.

V usage is TRBV27 and J usage is TRBJ2-6; 15 positions match TRBD2. Germline V gene data show CDR1 as MNHEY and CDR2 as SMNVEV (reference sequence). After removal of 2 bases from V and 0 bases from J, the junction contained 8 bases not matched to a gene. The CDR3 spans 21 residues. This CDR3 reads CASSLLGLAGGSASGANVLTF. The CDR3 nucleotides are TGTGCCAGCAGTTTACTGGGACTAGCGGGAGGTAGCGCCTCTGGGGCCAACGTCCTGACTTTC. Together with reference TRBV27 and TRBJ2-6, the CDR3 gives the full variable domain: EAQVTQNPRYLITVTGKKLTVTCSQNMNHEYMSWYRQDPGLGLRQIYYSMNVEVTDKGDVPEGYKVSRKEKRNFPLILESPSPNQTSLYFCASSLLGLAGGSASGANVLTFGAGSRLTVL.

The chain is built from TRBV18 and TRBJ2-7; possible D gene TRBD2, 6 bases. Deletions cut 3 bases from V and 3 bases from J, with 12 bases between. CDR3 size: 14 residues. The V gene's germline CDR1 is KGHSH and CDR2 LQKENI. CDR3 bases: TGTGCCAGCTCACCTGGGCGGGGAAACTACGAGCAGTACTTC. Its translation is CASSPGRGNYEQYF.

This rearrangement joins TRBV27 to TRBJ1-5, with D possibly TRBD1 on 6 matching bases. V dropped 5 bases and J dropped 2 bases, with 10 bases sitting between them. Germline values: CDR1 MNHEY, CDR2 SMNVEV (reference sequence). This CDR3 has 14 amino acids. In nucleotides, the CDR3 is TGTGCCAGCAGTCCCTACAGGGGCAATCAGCCCCAGCATTTT. This codes for CASSPYRGNQPQHF.

The chain recombines TRBV28 with TRBJ1-6, with a tentative D call TRBD1 (5 bases). The length of the CDR3 is 19 residues. V dropped 1 base and J dropped 10 bases, with 26 bases sitting between them. CDR1 and CDR2 from the germline V gene are MDHEN and SYDVKM. This CDR3 is CASSLSSGGGGRVLSPLHF. CDR3 sequence (DNA): TGTGCCAGCAGTTTATCATCCGGGGGGGGTGGCAGGGTTTTATCACCCCTCCACTTT.

This clone was found once. The V gene is TRBV27, the J gene TRBJ2-1; D is ambiguous. The CDR3 covers 14 residues. The germline V gene has CDR1 MNHEY and CDR2 SMNVEV (reference sequence). V lost 2 bases, J lost 2 bases, and 7 bases lay in between. The CDR3 region is CASSLGSAYNEQFF. As DNA, the CDR3 is TGTGCCAGCAGTTTAGGCAGCGCCTACAATGAGCAGTTCTTC.

The chain couples TRBV5-4 to TRBJ1-1; D is uncertain. In germline, CDR1 is SGHNT, CDR2 YYREEE (reference sequence). V dropped 4 bases and J dropped 5 bases, with 21 bases sitting between them. The CDR3 is 16 residues long. The CDR3 DNA reads TGTGCCAGCAGCCCGGGAACTCCTTTATCTGGGACTGAAGCTTTCTTT. Translated: CASSPGTPLSGTEAFF.

The chain has TRBV2 and TRBJ2-5; 10 positions agree with TRBD2. This CDR3 is 15 amino acids long. The V and J ends lost 6 bases and 7 bases, in that order; junction bases with no gene match: 11. CDR1 and CDR2 from the germline V gene are SNHLY and FYNNEI. DNA for the CDR3: TGTGCCAGCAGGGGAAGCGGGGGGGCCGCAGGGACCCAGTACTTC. Translating gives CASRGSGGAAGTQYF.

The chain combines TRBV7-2 with TRBJ2-3; TRBD2 might be the D (6 bases). The CDR3 is 14 amino acids. Trimming cost V 1 base and J 4 bases, with 9 bases left between them. Per the germline V gene, CDR1 is SGHTA and CDR2 is FQGNSA. This chain's CDR3 is CASSLGLASDTQYF. The CDR3 DNA follows: TGTGCCAGCAGCTTAGGGCTAGCGTCAGATACGCAGTATTTT.

The sample holds a few counts of this clone. J is TRBJ1-5 and V is TRBV12-5; D is perhaps TRBD1 (6 bases). The CDR3 runs to 13 residues. Trimming shortened V by 9 bases and J by 4 bases, and 13 bases separated the two germline ends. From germline, CDR1 is LGHNT and CDR2 FRNRAP. This CDR3 is CASSTQGNQPQHF. CDR3 sequence (DNA): TGTGCTAGCAGTACACAGGGAAATCAGCCCCAGCATTTT.

The chain couples TRBV5-6 to TRBJ2-1, with D perhaps matching TRBD2 (5 bases). CDR1 is SGHDT and CDR2 is YYEEEE in the germline V gene. There are 15 residues in the CDR3. V gave up 4 bases and J gave up 7 bases, with 18 bases separating them. CDR3 nucleotides: TGTGCCAGCAGCCCCGGACTCGGAGGAAAGAATGAGCAGTTCTTC. It translates to CASSPGLGGKNEQFF.

J is TRBJ2-4 and V is TRBV3-1 (or the pseudogene TRBV3-2); 8 nucleotides agree with TRBD2. Germline CDR1 is LGHDT and CDR2 is YNNKEL (reference sequence). The CDR3 length is 15 residues. The junction had 10 bases not matched to a gene; V was cut back by 0 bases and J by 12 bases. CDR3 sequence reads: CASSQEGVAGTNQYF. The CDR3 region has the DNA TGTGCCAGCAGCCAAGAGGGGGTAGCGGGAACTAATCAGTACTTC.

The chain links TRBV6-5 to TRBJ1-1; possibly TRBD1 for D (5 bases). Per the germline V gene, CDR1 is MNHEY and CDR2 is SVGAGI. V lost 8 bases, J lost 10 bases, and 20 bases lay in between. CDR3 length: 13 amino acids. DNA of the CDR3: TGTGCCAGCCGGAGGGACTCGGGCAGGCGAGCTTTCTTT. It codes for CASRRDSGRRAFF.

V gene TRBV11-3 combines with J gene TRBJ2-1; D is possibly TRBD2 (6 bases). The CDR3 runs 19 residues. The germline V gene encodes CDR1 SGHNT and CDR2 YENEEA. The ends were cut back, 1 base at V and 4 bases at J, with 23 bases in the middle. CDR3 nucleotide sequence: TGTGCCAGCAGCTTAGGACTAGTGCTAAGTTTCCGGGCGTACAATGAGCAGTTCTTC. Translation: CASSLGLVLSFRAYNEQFF.

This clone appeared a single time. The chain carries TRBV9 and TRBJ2-3; D might be TRBD2 (5 bases). The CDR3 loop spans 14 amino acids. Germline V gene data show CDR1 as SGDLS and CDR2 as YYNGEE. V shed 0 bases and J shed 3 bases, with 8 bases lying between them. The CDR3 protein is CASSVAPGTDTQYF. CDR3 sequence (DNA): TGTGCCAGCAGCGTAGCTCCGGGGACAGATACGCAGTATTTT.

V gene TRBV6-5 combines with J gene TRBJ2-7; D not certain. Trimming shortened V by 3 bases and J by 6 bases, and 12 bases separated the two germline ends. Germline assignment: CDR1 MNHEY and CDR2 SVGAGI. This CDR3 has 13 residues. CDR3 loop: CASSYGFAVEQYF. The DNA for the CDR3 is TGTGCCAGCAGTTATGGCTTTGCTGTCGAGCAGTACTTC.

The chain recombines TRBV18 with TRBJ2-7, with a weak D call TRBD2 (6 bases). In germline, CDR1 is KGHSH, CDR2 LQKENI. Trimming took off 0 bases at V and 0 bases at J, with 6 bases between the two ends. CDR3 size: 14 residues. CDR3 loop: CASSPPGGSYEQYF. CDR3 coding DNA: TGTGCCAGCTCACCACCGGGGGGCTCCTACGAGCAGTACTTC. The full variable domain, completed using reference TRBV18 and TRBJ2-7, is NAGVMQNPRHLVRRRGQEARLRCSPMKGHSHVYWYRQLPEEGLKFMVYLQKENIIDESGMPKERFSAEFPKEGPSILRIQQVVRGDSAAYFCASSPPGGSYEQYFGPGTRLTVT.

The V gene is TRBV30, the J gene TRBJ1-2, with D uncertain. V was shortened by 2 bases and J by 10 bases, with 14 bases between the two germline ends. Germline V gene lookup returns CDR1 GTSNPN and CDR2 SVGIG (reference sequence). The CDR3 extends over 12 amino acids. The CDR3 DNA reads TGTGCCTGGAGTCCGGGTCCCGGTTCCTACACCTTC. Encoded protein: CAWSPGPGSYTF.

The chain carries TRBV18 and TRBJ2-2, with 11 bases that match TRBD2. CDR3 length: 17 amino acids. Germline trimming cut 3 bases from V and 4 bases from J; bases unmatched to any gene: 7. CDR1 KGHSH and CDR2 LQKENI come from the germline V gene. CDR3 protein: CASSPGTSGRGTGELFF. DNA for the CDR3: TGTGCCAGCTCACCGGGAACTAGCGGGAGAGGCACCGGGGAGCTGTTTTTT.

This clone was seen once. The chain recombines TRBV2 with TRBJ1-1; 10 bases align to TRBD1. The CDR3 runs 14 residues. The ends lost 6 bases at V and 3 bases at J; junction bases unmatched: 4. Germline lookup yields CDR1 SNHLY and CDR2 FYNNEI. The CDR3 here is CASRDRGLYTEAFF. In nucleotides, the CDR3 is TGTGCCAGCAGAGACAGGGGGCTGTACACTGAAGCTTTCTTT.

The rearrangement joins TRBV28 to TRBJ2-7; possible D gene TRBD1, 5 bases. The V end lost 4 bases, the J end lost 9 bases, and 13 bases lay between the germline ends. This CDR3 spans 12 amino acids. Germline CDR1 reads MDHEN; CDR2 reads SYDVKM. CDR3 DNA sequence: TGTGCCAGCAGTTCCTTAGGGGAAGGGCAGTACTTC. This translates into CASSSLGEGQYF.

CDR3 sequence: CASSSSGVSGNTIYF. The CDR3 DNA reads as TGCGCCAGCAGCTCCTCGGGAGTTTCTGGAAACACCATATATTTT. V gene TRBV5-1 combines with J gene TRBJ1-3; D unresolved. CDR1 and CDR2 from the germline V gene are SGHRS and YFSETQ. The CDR3 consists of 15 residues. Trimming cost V 3 bases and J 1 base, with 11 bases left between them.

The rearrangement links TRBV5-5 to TRBJ2-7; 7 nucleotides agree with TRBD2. Germline lookup yields CDR1 SGHKS and CDR2 YYEKEE (reference sequence). The CDR3 spans 13 residues. Germline trimming cut 4 bases from V and 2 bases from J; bases unmatched to any gene: 3. The CDR3 nucleotides read TGTGCCAGCAGCCCGGGGGGTCCCTACGAGCAGTACTTC. Translation gives CASSPGGPYEQYF.

V is TRBV7-2 and J is TRBJ1-2; D remains unclear. This CDR3 contains 15 residues. Germline assignment: CDR1 SGHTA and CDR2 FQGNSA. V shed 2 bases and J shed 8 bases, with 18 bases lying between them. The CDR3 DNA sequence: TGTGCCAGCAGCTTAAGTGTGACGGGAGAATGGGGCTACACCTTC. It encodes CASSLSVTGEWGYTF. The whole variable domain, remainder taken from reference TRBV7-2 and TRBJ1-2, is GAGVSQSPSNKVTEKGKDVELRCDPISGHTALYWYRQSLGQGLEFLIYFQGNSAPDKSGLPSDRFSAERTGGSVSTLTIQRTQQEDSAVYLCASSLSVTGEWGYTFGSGTRLTVV.

The chain carries TRBV6-4 and TRBJ1-1, with D possibly TRBD1 on 6 matching bases. Germline values: CDR1 MRHNA, CDR2 SNTAGT. Trimming took 4 bases from V and 5 from J, leaving 17 bases between them. This CDR3 region has 15 residues. The CDR3 loop reads CASSAQWGPGTEAFF. The CDR3, as DNA: TGTGCCAGCAGTGCCCAGTGGGGGCCGGGAACTGAAGCTTTCTTT.

The chain combines TRBV19 with TRBJ1-5; tentatively, D is TRBD1 (5 bases). CDR3 length: 17 amino acids. Trimming cost V 0 bases and J 9 bases, with 21 bases left between them. Germline V gene lookup returns CDR1 LNHDA and CDR2 SQIVND (reference sequence). CDR3 bases: TGTGCCAGTAGTATAGATCACACCGCCAGGGCCATGCGGCCCCAGCATTTT. Encoded protein: CASSIDHTARAMRPQHF.

The rearrangement joins TRBV5-1 to TRBJ2-6; 7 bases align to TRBD1. Germline CDR1 and CDR2: SGHRS and YFSETQ. V lost 6 bases to trimming and J lost 0 bases; unmatched junction nucleotides: 6. This CDR3 region has 16 residues. The CDR3 loop is CASTEQGRSGANVLTF. CDR3 DNA: TGCGCCAGCACCGAACAGGGGCGCTCTGGGGCCAACGTCCTGACTTTC.